Sequencing of this T cell receptor beta chain was carried out in a study of control samples from healthy donors and cancer patients (dated by TCRdb to about 2020). Library prep was done by the immunoSEQ multiplex PCR assay. Sourced from immuneACCESS, this table was stored by TCRdb with only in-frame sequences that have V and J called. A share of the clones is absent; for the studies checked, an unresolved V gene accounts for under half, and the remainder has no known explanation. This sample has around 120,000 clones in its table, and about 95% of those were observed once. The ten most abundant clones make up approximately 4% of the sample. A distance of 9 bases separates the germline ends of V and J, which lose 2 bases and 7 bases respectively. The CDR3 goes from the cysteine to the phenylalanine over 13 residues. Just the 39-base CDR3 DNA is kept, in frame starting at base 1. Details on this clone: Its antigen is currently not known. No base quality information exists; no much larger clone differs at one position.

The chain is encoded by TRBV12-3 or TRBV12-4 joined to TRBJ1-5; the D gene cannot be resolved reliably. This receptor was obtained from a man under 40 in good health. The sample consisted of blood. The DNA sequence is TGTGCCAGCAGTTTAAAAGGCGGACAGCCCCAGCATTTT. Translated, it gives CASSLKGGQPQHF.